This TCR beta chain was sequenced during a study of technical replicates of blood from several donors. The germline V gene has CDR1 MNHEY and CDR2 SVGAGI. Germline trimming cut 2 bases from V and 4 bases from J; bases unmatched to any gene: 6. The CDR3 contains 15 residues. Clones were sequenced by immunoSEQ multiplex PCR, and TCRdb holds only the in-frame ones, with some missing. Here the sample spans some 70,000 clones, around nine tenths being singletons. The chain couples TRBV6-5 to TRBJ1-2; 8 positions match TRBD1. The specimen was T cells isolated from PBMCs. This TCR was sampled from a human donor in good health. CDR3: CASSYGQGFFYGYTF. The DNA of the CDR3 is TGTGCCAGCAGTTACGGACAGGGCTTTTTCTATGGCTACACCTTC.